The next 32 T cell receptor beta chains were all read from a single sample in a study of T-cell memory formation after mild COVID-19 (dated by TCRdb to the early 2020s). Libraries were prepared through 5' RACE. Sequencing relied on an Illumina NovaSeq 6000. TCRdb itself trimmed the public reads at Q25 with fastp, ran MiXCR and retained productive beta chains. Every entry covers one CDR3 protein and lists the most common genes and DNA from its rows. The sample contains some 82,000 distinct CDR3 sequences, more than 10% of them found a single time. 41% of the sample lies in the top ten. Material for sequencing was PBMCs or a T cell subset sorted from them (not recorded which). These TCRs come from a man aged 18 to 29 who had mild COVID-19 (a few samples of this study predate the infection). The sample titles of this study are shuffled in the database, so cell type and time point are left out; the donor was told from shared clones.

This clonotype was counted a few times. The gene calls are TRBV5-1 and TRBJ1-1; no clear D. CDR3 length: 16 residues. V lost 4 bases to trimming and J lost 2 bases, with 18 bases between them. Germline values: CDR1 SGHRS, CDR2 YFSETQ. CDR3 sequence: CASSPRGIVGNTEAFF. The CDR3 DNA reads TGCGCCAGCAGCCCAAGAGGGATAGTCGGCAACACTGAAGCTTTCTTT.

This rearrangement joins TRBV6-2 or TRBV6-3 to TRBJ2-1; D is possibly TRBD2 (5 bases). This CDR3 comprises 13 residues. V was shortened by 5 bases and J by 6 bases, with 11 bases between the two germline ends. In germline, CDR1 is MNHEY, CDR2 SVGEGT. CDR3 bases: TGTGCCAGCAGTCCGGGGTTCGGCAATGAGCAGTTCTTC. Translated, it gives CASSPGFGNEQFF.

The chain joins TRBV7-9 to TRBJ1-2; maybe TRBD1 (6 bases). The ends were cut back, 5 bases at V and 2 bases at J, with 27 bases in the middle. Germline lookup yields CDR1 SEHNR and CDR2 FQNEAQ (reference sequence). The CDR3 contains 19 residues. CDR3 in amino acids: CASSHSLPNREGANYGYTF. CDR3 DNA: TGTGCCAGCAGCCACTCTCTCCCAAACAGGGAAGGGGCAAACTATGGCTACACCTTC.

V usage is TRBV23-1 and J usage is TRBJ1-5; no clear D. TRBV23-1 is known as an ORF, though its function is uncertain. V shed 10 bases and J shed 6 bases, with 19 bases lying between them. The CDR3 spans 14 residues. CDR3 loop: CATPLRREGQPQHF. The CDR3 DNA is TGCGCCACCCCCCTGCGGCGTGAAGGTCAGCCCCAGCATTTT.

The J gene is TRBJ1-1, the V gene TRBV3-1; no definite D call. The CDR3 runs 14 residues. Germline loops: CDR1 LGHDT, CDR2 YNNKEL (reference sequence). Trimming took 2 bases from V and 4 from J, leaving 11 bases between them. CDR3 sequence reads: CASSQHSWGTEAFF. DNA for the CDR3: TGTGCCAGCAGCCAACATTCGTGGGGCACTGAAGCTTTCTTT.

The chain links TRBV6-2 or TRBV6-3 to TRBJ1-1; a weak D match, TRBD1 (6 bases). Germline CDR1 MNHEY, CDR2 SVGEGT. Trimming took off 5 bases at V and 1 base at J, with 14 bases between the two ends. The CDR3 consists of 15 residues. The CDR3 sequence is CASSVSRGANTEAFF. For the CDR3, the DNA is TGTGCCAGCAGTGTAAGCAGGGGAGCGAACACTGAAGCTTTCTTT.

The chain couples TRBV28 to TRBJ2-5; D ambiguous. Per germline, CDR1 MDHEN and CDR2 SYDVKM. This CDR3 contains 18 residues. V was clipped by 2 bases and J by 0 bases, with 19 bases between them. The CDR3 DNA follows: TGTGCCAGCAGTTTAAGTGTTTCGGACGTCGGTTACCAAGAGACCCAGTACTTC. Translation gives CASSLSVSDVGYQETQYF.

This clonotype was seen more than once but under ten times. The rearrangement uses TRBV12-3 or TRBV12-4 and TRBJ2-1; 14 bases fit TRBD2. The CDR3 consists of 15 residues. With V trimmed by 6 bases and J by 5 bases, 3 bases remained unmatched. CDR3 loop: CASSPGLAGDNEQFF. DNA for the CDR3: TGTGCCAGCAGCCCGGGACTAGCGGGGGACAATGAGCAGTTCTTC.

This clonotype was found a few times. The chain combines TRBV15 with TRBJ2-7; TRBD1 is a possible D gene (6 bases). The CDR3 is 13 amino acids. Germline assignment: CDR1 LNHNV and CDR2 YYDKDF (reference sequence). The V end lost 3 bases, the J end lost 2 bases, and 8 bases lay between the germline ends. Here the CDR3 DNA reads TGTGCCACCAGCAGCAGGGGCCCCTACGAGCAGTACTTC. This encodes CATSSRGPYEQYF.

This clonotype was counted between two and nine times. The chain employs TRBV5-1 and TRBJ2-3; D is unresolved. Looked up from germline, CDR1 is SGHRS and CDR2 is YFSETQ. Trimming pared 0 bases from V and 0 bases from J, leaving 11 bases between. The CDR3 extends over 16 amino acids. Written as DNA, the CDR3 is TGCGCCAGCAGCTTGGAGGGTATCTCTAGCACAGATACGCAGTATTTT. It codes for CASSLEGISSTDTQYF.

The chain uses TRBV2 and TRBJ2-5; D gene ambiguous. V lost 6 bases and J 0 bases, leaving 17 bases between the germline ends. CDR3 size: 16 residues. Germline-derived CDR1 and CDR2 are SNHLY and FYNNEI. CDR3 nucleotide sequence: TGTGCCAGCAGCGGACCTACCCAACACAACCAAGAGACCCAGTACTTC. It yields the protein CASSGPTQHNQETQYF. Combining the CDR3 with reference TRBV2 and TRBJ2-5 gives the whole variable domain EPEVTQTPSHQVTQMGQEVILRCVPISNHLYFYWYRQILGQKVEFLVSFYNNEISEKSEIFDDQFSVERPDGSNFTLKIRSTKLEDSAMYFCASSGPTQHNQETQYFGPGTRLLVL.

The chain uses TRBV19 and TRBJ1-4; D is uncertain. The CDR3 is 14 residues long. V gave up 9 bases and J gave up 10 bases, with 21 bases separating them. Germline assignment: CDR1 LNHDA and CDR2 SQIVND (reference sequence). CDR3 in amino acids: CASQPGLRTLKLFF. The CDR3 nucleotides are TGTGCCAGCCAGCCCGGGCTCCGGACCCTAAAACTGTTTTTT.

This clonotype was seen a handful of times. This chain joins TRBV7-6 and TRBJ2-5; a possible D gene is TRBD2 (6 bases). Deletions cut 5 bases from V and 3 bases from J, with 13 bases between. CDR3 size: 14 residues. CDR1 SGHVS and CDR2 FNYEAQ come from the germline V gene. The CDR3 DNA is TGTGCCAGCAGCACGAGTAGCGGAAAAGAGACCCAGTACTTC. It codes for CASSTSSGKETQYF.

The rearrangement joins TRBV5-1 to TRBJ2-2; the match to TRBD2 covers 9 bases. The germline gives CDR1 SGHRS, CDR2 YFSETQ. The V segment lost 3 bases and the J segment 3 bases; nucleotides outside the gene matches: 6. This CDR3 spans 16 amino acids. The CDR3 sequence: CASSYLAGSYTGELFF. The DNA for the CDR3 is TGCGCCAGCAGCTATCTAGCGGGGAGCTACACCGGGGAGCTGTTTTTT.

This clonotype has more than one count but fewer than ten. The DNA is left out, because the CDR3 cannot be placed on it with certainty; the CDR3 is given as TCRdb lists it. The J gene is TRBJ2-5, the V gene TRBV12-3 or TRBV12-4. Including both end residues, the CDR3 is 15 amino acids long. CDR3 amino acids: CASSFLAAPQETQYF.

This clonotype was detected only a few times. The rearrangement links TRBV5-5 to TRBJ2-7, with D unclear. Germline values: CDR1 SGHKS, CDR2 YYEKEE (reference sequence). The CDR3 runs 16 residues. The ends were cut back, 2 bases at V and 2 bases at J, with 17 bases in the middle. This CDR3 is CASSFLTVYPTYEQYF. The CDR3 coding sequence is TGTGCCAGCAGCTTTCTTACGGTATACCCCACCTACGAGCAGTACTTC.

In this sample, this clonotype turned up a few times. V is TRBV28 and J is TRBJ1-1, with TRBD1 matching 9 bases. The germline gives CDR1 MDHEN, CDR2 SYDVKM. This CDR3 region has 16 residues. With 8 bases clipped from V and 0 bases from J, the junction kept 10 bases outside the gene matches. CDR3 in DNA: TGTGCCAGCCTACGGGGGACAGGGACCATGAACACTGAAGCTTTCTTT. It encodes CASLRGTGTMNTEAFF.

This chain joins TRBV12-3 or TRBV12-4 and TRBJ2-7; a weak D match, TRBD1 (5 bases). The V end lost 0 bases, the J end lost 3 bases, and 9 bases lay between the germline ends. The CDR3 covers 14 residues. The CDR3 DNA reads as TGTGCCAGCAGTTTAGCGCGCACAGGCTACGAGCAGTACTTC. Protein: CASSLARTGYEQYF.

The V and J genes are TRBV7-9 and TRBJ2-7; D might be TRBD2 (7 bases). The CDR3 sequence is 15 residues long. CDR1 and CDR2 from the germline V gene are SEHNR and FQNEAQ (reference sequence). The germline V and J ends were trimmed by 2 bases and 0 bases, with 11 bases remaining between them. DNA of the CDR3: TGTGCCAGCAGCTTATTGGGGGGGCCCTCCTACGAGCAGTACTTC. Amino acids: CASSLLGGPSYEQYF. The complete variable domain, with remaining parts taken from reference TRBV7-9 and TRBJ2-7, reads DTGVSQNPRHKITKRGQNVTFRCDPISEHNRLYWYRQTLGQGPEFLTYFQNEAQLEKSRLLSDRFSAERPKGSFSTLEIQRTEQGDSAMYLCASSLLGGPSYEQYFGPGTRLTVT.

This clonotype was counted at least ten times. The rearrangement joins TRBV7-6 to TRBJ2-5; D remains unclear. Germline lookup yields CDR1 SGHVS and CDR2 FNYEAQ. The CDR3 covers 15 residues. Trimming left V 0 bases short and J 5 bases short, with 13 bases between. CDR3 in DNA: TGTGCCAGCAGCTTAGCCATCTCAGCTGGGGAGACCCAGTACTTC. Its translation is CASSLAISAGETQYF. Drawing the rest from reference TRBV7-6 and TRBJ2-5, the complete variable domain is GAGVSQSPRYKVTKRGQDVALRCDPISGHVSLYWYRQALGQGPEFLTYFNYEAQQDKSGLPNDRFSAERPEGSISTLTIQRTEQRDSAMYRCASSLAISAGETQYFGPGTRLLVL.

The V and J genes are TRBV12-3 or TRBV12-4 and TRBJ2-3, with D tentatively TRBD1 (6 bases). V lost 3 bases, J lost 2 bases, and 12 bases lay in between. The CDR3 consists of 15 residues. The CDR3 reads CASSFSGADTDTQYF. The CDR3 region has the DNA TGTGCCAGCAGTTTCTCAGGGGCTGACACAGATACGCAGTATTTT.

This clonotype was counted between two and nine times. The chain has TRBV29-1 and TRBJ1-1; D remains ambiguous. The ends were cut back, 4 bases at V and 0 bases at J, with 3 bases in the middle. Germline-derived CDR1 and CDR2 are SQVTM and ANQGSEA. The CDR3 runs to 11 residues. CDR3 amino acids: CSVVMNTEAFF. In DNA form, the CDR3 reads TGCAGCGTTGTAATGAACACTGAAGCTTTCTTT.

This clonotype was observed a handful of times. This chain links TRBV6-5 with TRBJ1-3; weak D call: TRBD1 (6 bases). This CDR3 has 16 residues. V shed 4 bases and J shed 7 bases, with 20 bases lying between them. CDR1 is MNHEY, CDR2 SVGAGI, per germline. CDR3 coding DNA: TGTGCCAGCAGTTTCGGCACAGGGATCAGTGGGAACACCATATATTTT. Its protein is CASSFGTGISGNTIYF.

Only a few counts were recorded for this clonotype. The chain is built from TRBV7-2 and TRBJ2-3; no clear D gene. V was clipped by 1 base and J by 14 bases, with 13 bases between them. From germline, CDR1 is SGHTA and CDR2 FQGNSA. CDR3 size: 12 residues. CDR3 region: CASSLDFHDPYF. The CDR3, as DNA: TGTGCCAGCAGCTTAGACTTCCATGATCCGTATTTT.

This clonotype occurred a few times. The genes are TRBV3-1 and TRBJ2-3; D not resolved. Trimming left V 0 bases short and J 6 bases short, with 13 bases between. Germline V gene lookup returns CDR1 LGHDT and CDR2 YNNKEL (reference sequence). The CDR3 runs 15 residues. The CDR3 reads CASSQDSPFSDTQYF. CDR3 sequence (DNA): TGTGCCAGCAGCCAAGATAGCCCCTTCTCGGATACGCAGTATTTT.

This chain joins TRBV15 and TRBJ1-2; the D gene is possibly TRBD1 (5 bases). The length of the CDR3 is 14 residues. Deletions cut 3 bases from V and 7 bases from J, with 15 bases between. Germline V lookup: CDR1 LNHNV, CDR2 YYDKDF (reference sequence). CDR3 DNA: TGTGCCACCAGCAGCCTTGGGCCAGGGAGTGGCTACACCTTC. This translates into CATSSLGPGSGYTF.

This rearrangement joins TRBV7-7 to TRBJ2-7; 10 bases fit TRBD1. This CDR3 contains 13 residues. The junction had 5 bases not matched to a gene; V was cut back by 5 bases and J by 7 bases. CDR1 SSHAT and CDR2 FNYEAQ come from the germline V gene (reference sequence). The CDR3 loop is CASSRDRGWEQYF. CDR3 DNA sequence: TGTGCCAGCAGCCGGGACAGGGGTTGGGAGCAGTACTTC.

The chain has TRBV9 and TRBJ2-3; the match to TRBD2 covers 12 bases. The germline V gene encodes CDR1 SGDLS and CDR2 YYNGEE. Trimming removed 4 bases from V and 2 bases from J; junction bases left unmatched: 5. The CDR3 loop spans 16 amino acids. In nucleotides, the CDR3 is TGTGCCAGCAGCACCTCTAGCGGGGGGGTCACAGATACGCAGTATTTT. This sequence encodes CASSTSSGGVTDTQYF.

The V gene is TRBV5-1, the J gene TRBJ1-3; D is ambiguous. The CDR3 runs 14 residues. With 4 bases removed from V and 0 bases from J, the gap between germline ends came to 8 bases. Germline CDR1 reads SGHRS; CDR2 reads YFSETQ. The CDR3 protein is CASSDGSSGNTIYF. The CDR3 DNA reads TGCGCCAGCAGCGACGGGAGCTCTGGAAACACCATATATTTT.

This clonotype was picked up a small number of times. V is TRBV7-9 and J is TRBJ1-1; D is unresolved. The V end lost 5 bases, the J end lost 10 bases, and 14 bases lay between the germline ends. The CDR3 runs to 12 residues. Germline V gene data show CDR1 as SEHNR and CDR2 as FQNEAQ (reference sequence). The CDR3 DNA reads TGTGCCAGCAGCACCTATACCGTCGGAGCTTTCTTT. Residues: CASSTYTVGAFF.

This clonotype was detected a few times. The chain carries TRBV7-9 and TRBJ1-3; D might be TRBD1 (5 bases). V was trimmed by 2 bases and J by 6 bases, leaving 11 bases between them. The germline V gene encodes CDR1 SEHNR and CDR2 FQNEAQ (reference sequence). There are 14 residues in the CDR3. CDR3 in amino acids: CASSLSQAENTIYF. CDR3 bases: TGTGCCAGCAGCTTATCACAGGCGGAAAACACCATATATTTT.

The chain combines TRBV6-6 with TRBJ2-1; D might be TRBD1 (6 bases). Trimming shortened V by 2 bases and J by 8 bases, and 13 bases separated the two germline ends. Per the germline V gene, CDR1 is MNHNY and CDR2 is SVGAGI (reference sequence). The length of the CDR3 is 14 residues. CDR3 nucleotide sequence: TGTGCCAGCAGTTACCGAAACAACAGGGATGAGCAGTTCTTC. Protein sequence: CASSYRNNRDEQFF.